The 29 T cell receptor beta chains in this list originate from one sample, sequenced in a study of T cell changes during pregnancy in multiple sclerosis. The assay was immunoSEQ multiplex PCR, and TCRdb's table has in-frame clones only and misses some. The sample lists 45,000 to 60,000 clones, roughly 92% occurring once. The sequencing used CD4+ T cells from peripheral blood mononuclear cells, collected in the third trimester of pregnancy. The origin of the receptors is a female donor with multiple sclerosis, enrolled in a pregnancy study.

The chain carries TRBV6-7 and TRBJ1-1; D is undetermined. TRBV6-7 has ORF status, its function being uncertain. This CDR3 comprises 15 residues. Deletions cut 4 bases from V and 1 base from J, with 13 bases between. This CDR3 reads CASSLFLRENTEAFF. The DNA for the CDR3 is TGTGCCAGCAGTTTATTTTTGAGGGAGAACACTGAAGCTTTCTTT.

V is TRBV25-1 and J is TRBJ2-7; D remains unclear. Per germline, CDR1 MGHDK and CDR2 SYGVNS. The CDR3 runs 11 residues. The V gene lost 3 bases and the J gene lost 8 bases, with 8 bases spanning the gap. The CDR3, as DNA: TGTGCCAGCAGTGATCTCCTCCAGCAGTACTTC. Translating gives CASSDLLQQYF.

Only one count was recorded for this clone. The J gene is TRBJ2-2, the V gene TRBV7-8; D is perhaps TRBD2 (6 bases). This CDR3 is built from 19 residues. Germline V gene data show CDR1 as SGHVS and CDR2 as FQNEAQ. Trimming left V 2 bases short and J 2 bases short, with 21 bases between. CDR3 bases: TGTGCCAGCAGCTTACTCCGGGGAGGAGTAGGTGGAAACACCGGGGAGCTGTTTTTT. Protein: CASSLLRGGVGGNTGELFF.

J is TRBJ2-5 and V is TRBV29-1; 11 nucleotides agree with TRBD2. The CDR3 runs 14 residues. Germline V gene lookup returns CDR1 SQVTM and CDR2 ANQGSEA. The V and J ends lost 2 bases and 5 bases, in that order; junction bases with no gene match: 4. CDR3: CSVELAGGPETQYF. Written as DNA, the CDR3 is TGCAGCGTTGAATTAGCGGGAGGGCCGGAGACCCAGTACTTC. Drawing the rest from reference TRBV29-1 and TRBJ2-5, the complete variable domain is SAVISQKPSRDICQRGTSLTIQCQVDSQVTMMFWYRQQPGQSLTLIATANQGSEATYESGFVIDKFPISRPNLTFSTLTVSNMSPEDSSIYLCSVELAGGPETQYFGPGTRLLVL.

The chain is built from TRBV27 and TRBJ2-3, with TRBD2 matching over 10 bases. Germline CDR1 and CDR2: MNHEY and SMNVEV (reference sequence). The CDR3 loop spans 14 amino acids. With V trimmed by 6 bases and J by 1 base, 1 base remained unmatched. The CDR3 spells CASSGTSGTDTQYF. CDR3 coding DNA: TGTGCCAGCAGCGGGACTAGCGGCACAGATACGCAGTATTTT.

V usage is TRBV27 and J usage is TRBJ1-1, with 7 bases that match TRBD1. This CDR3 has 14 amino acids. Per germline, CDR1 MNHEY and CDR2 SMNVEV (reference sequence). Trimming at V came to 6 bases and at J to 0 bases, leaving 4 bases not matched to a gene. This CDR3 is CASRPTGLNTEAFF. The CDR3 DNA sequence: TGTGCCAGCAGACCGACAGGGTTGAACACTGAAGCTTTCTTT.

The chain has TRBV6-6 and TRBJ2-7, with TRBD1 matching 9 bases. CDR3 length: 12 amino acids. V shed 5 bases, J shed 5 bases, and the junction held 1 base outside the gene matches. The V gene's germline CDR1 is MNHNY and CDR2 SVGAGI (reference sequence). CDR3 sequence (DNA): TGTGCCAGCAGTGGGACAGGGCACGAGCAGTACTTC. Its protein product is CASSGTGHEQYF.

The chain joins TRBV10-3 to TRBJ2-3, with 10 bases matching TRBD2. The CDR3 contains 15 residues. Germline CDR1 reads ENHRY; CDR2 reads SYGVKD. V lost 5 bases to trimming and J lost 1 base; unmatched junction nucleotides: 3. CDR3 sequence (DNA): TGTGCCATCAGTCACGGGACTAGCGGCACAGATACGCAGTATTTT. Residues: CAISHGTSGTDTQYF.

The genes are TRBV28 and TRBJ2-3, with TRBD2 identical over 12 bases. V lost 6 bases, J lost 3 bases, and 10 bases stayed unmatched. From germline, CDR1 is MDHEN and CDR2 SYDVKM. This CDR3 region has 17 residues. The CDR3 bases are TGTGCCAGCAGCCGCGGGACTAGCGGGTTCCTTACAGATACGCAGTATTTT. It translates to CASSRGTSGFLTDTQYF.

V usage is TRBV6-5 and J usage is TRBJ1-2; D gene ambiguous. Trimming left V 2 bases short and J 3 bases short, with 10 bases between. The CDR3 runs to 14 residues. Germline V gene lookup returns CDR1 MNHEY and CDR2 SVGAGI. This CDR3 reads CASSYRGVDYGYTF. DNA for the CDR3: TGTGCCAGCAGTTACCGGGGAGTCGACTATGGCTACACCTTC.

The chain uses TRBV5-6 and TRBJ2-3; 11 bases match TRBD1. V was pared by 4 bases and J by 3 bases, with 7 bases of the junction left unmatched. Germline CDR1 and CDR2: SGHDT and YYEEEE. There are 16 residues in the CDR3. This CDR3 is CASSPDRGRGTDTQYF. CDR3 nucleotides: TGTGCCAGCAGCCCGGACAGGGGGCGCGGGACAGATACGCAGTATTTT.

This clone was counted between two and nine times. An end of the junction differs from the germline gene, which may be a read error. The rearrangement joins TRBV6-1 to TRBJ1-5, with a tentative D call TRBD1 (5 bases). Germline assignment: CDR1 MNHNS and CDR2 SASEGT. The CDR3 extends over 12 amino acids. The CDR3 sequence is CASSEAWGEGYF. For the CDR3, the DNA is TGTGCCAGCAGTGAAGCGTGGGGGGAGGGGTATTTT.

The chain has TRBV5-1 and TRBJ2-6; perhaps TRBD1 as D (6 bases). The V gene lost 0 bases and the J gene lost 3 bases, with 13 bases spanning the gap. Germline V lookup: CDR1 SGHRS, CDR2 YFSETQ. The CDR3 length is 17 residues. The CDR3 DNA follows: TGCGCCAGCAGCTTGGACTCCAGGGGACGTGGGGCCAACGTCCTGACTTTC. Translation gives CASSLDSRGRGANVLTF.

The V and J genes are TRBV6-6 and TRBJ1-3, with no clear D. CDR1 and CDR2 from the germline V gene are MNHNY and SVGAGI (reference sequence). The CDR3 extends over 16 amino acids. Between the trimmed V and J ends, which lost 5 bases and 0 bases, there was a span of 14 bases. CDR3: CASSPTHPNSGNTIYF. The DNA for the CDR3 is TGTGCCAGCAGTCCCACACATCCCAACTCTGGAAACACCATATATTTT.

The chain combines TRBV29-1 with TRBJ2-7, with TRBD1 identical over 9 bases. Germline assignment: CDR1 SQVTM and CDR2 ANQGSEA. The CDR3 length is 13 residues. V was pared by 3 bases and J by 6 bases, with 6 bases of the junction left unmatched. This CDR3 reads CSVEVTGGGEQYF. In nucleotides, the CDR3 is TGCAGCGTTGAGGTGACAGGGGGTGGCGAGCAGTACTTC.

This sequence joins TRBV5-8 and TRBJ1-2, with TRBD1 matching over 7 bases. Unmatched junction bases numbered 17, after V lost 10 bases and J lost 8 bases. The V gene's germline CDR1 is SGHTS and CDR2 YDEGEE. This CDR3 region has 14 residues. The CDR3 region has the DNA TGTGCCGAGGCTAGGGGGCGACCCGCCTGGGGCTACACCTTC. The encoded protein is CAEARGRPAWGYTF.

The chain is built from TRBV28 and TRBJ2-5; the match to TRBD1 covers 7 bases. This CDR3 contains 15 residues. The V gene end was trimmed by 2 bases and the J gene end by 1 base; junction bases not matched to a gene: 4. Germline lookup yields CDR1 MDHEN and CDR2 SYDVKM. The CDR3 bases are TGTGCCAGCAGTTTAGGGGGACAGCCCCAAGAGACCCAGTACTTC. Translation: CASSLGGQPQETQYF.

The rearrangement joins TRBV11-1 to TRBJ2-2; 14 positions match TRBD2. V was clipped by 1 base and J by 6 bases; unmatched bases: 4. Germline loops: CDR1 SGHAT, CDR2 FQDESV (reference sequence). This CDR3 has 17 amino acids. CDR3 residues: CASSLVWTSGRSGELFF. CDR3 bases: TGTGCCAGCAGCTTAGTCTGGACTAGCGGGAGGTCCGGGGAGCTGTTTTTT. Full variable domain (rest looked up from reference TRBV11-1 and TRBJ2-2): EAEVAQSPRYKITEKSQAVAFWCDPISGHATLYWYRQILGQGPELLVQFQDESVVDDSQLPKDRFSAERLKGVDSTLKIQPAELGDSAMYLCASSLVWTSGRSGELFFGEGSRLTVL.

CDR3 loop: CASSLMTSGSAYEQYF. The CDR3 DNA sequence: TGTGCCAGCAGCCTGATGACTAGCGGGTCCGCCTACGAGCAGTACTTC. V and J are TRBV7-2 and TRBJ2-7, with 10 bases that match TRBD2. V shed 5 bases, J shed 2 bases, and the junction held 9 bases outside the gene matches. Germline CDR1 is SGHTA and CDR2 is FQGNSA. The length of the CDR3 is 16 residues.

The chain couples TRBV5-1 to TRBJ1-1, with D possibly TRBD1 on 6 matching bases. Deletions cut 4 bases from V and 4 bases from J, with 20 bases between. Germline CDR1 and CDR2: SGHRS and YFSETQ. This CDR3 spans 16 amino acids. CDR3 DNA sequence: TGCGCCAGCAGCCCTGGACAGAGGGCGGCGGGCACTGAAGCTTTCTTT. Its protein product is CASSPGQRAAGTEAFF.

The rearrangement joins TRBV5-4 to TRBJ2-1; 10 nucleotides match TRBD2. CDR1 is SGHNT, CDR2 YYREEE, per germline (reference sequence). Trimming removed 3 bases from V and 4 bases from J; junction bases left unmatched: 7. The CDR3 is made up of 16 amino acids. CDR3 nucleotides: TGTGCCAGCAGCTCGGGGGCTAGCGGGAGTTACAATGAGCAGTTCTTC. Its protein product is CASSSGASGSYNEQFF. The full variable domain, completed using reference TRBV5-4 and TRBJ2-1, is ETGVTQSPTHLIKTRGQQVTLRCSSQSGHNTVSWYQQALGQGPQFIFQYYREEENGRGNFPPRFSGLQFPNYSSELNVNALELDDSALYLCASSSGASGSYNEQFFGPGTRLTVL.

The chain employs TRBV18 and TRBJ1-2; D is possibly TRBD1 (5 bases). Germline V gene sequence: CDR1 KGHSH, CDR2 LQKENI. The CDR3 sequence is 13 residues long. V shed 3 bases and J shed 2 bases, with 7 bases lying between them. The CDR3 region has the DNA TGTGCCAGCTCACCGGCAGGGAACTATGGCTACACCTTC. Protein: CASSPAGNYGYTF. The whole variable domain, remainder taken from reference TRBV18 and TRBJ1-2, is NAGVMQNPRHLVRRRGQEARLRCSPMKGHSHVYWYRQLPEEGLKFMVYLQKENIIDESGMPKERFSAEFPKEGPSILRIQQVVRGDSAAYFCASSPAGNYGYTFGSGTRLTVV.

The chain couples TRBV6-5 to TRBJ2-7; the match to TRBD2 covers 7 bases. The trim removed 5 bases at V and 4 bases at J, leaving 8 bases unmatched. The CDR3 spans 14 residues. Germline V gene sequence: CDR1 MNHEY, CDR2 SVGAGI. The CDR3 DNA reads TGTGCCAGCAGTGGCGGGAGAGCCCCGTACGAGCAGTACTTC. It yields the protein CASSGGRAPYEQYF.

This clone was found once. This sequence joins TRBV6-1 and TRBJ2-1; possibly TRBD2 for D (6 bases). Trimming removed 6 bases at V and 0 bases at J, with 9 bases between. The CDR3 spans 14 residues. CDR1 MNHNS and CDR2 SASEGT come from the germline V gene. The CDR3 DNA reads TGTGCCAGCAGGACTAGGTCCTCCTACAATGAGCAGTTCTTC. Translation: CASRTRSSYNEQFF.

The V gene is TRBV5-4, the J gene TRBJ2-1, with 8 bases identical to TRBD2. Losses at the gene ends were 4 bases for V and 1 base for J; bases not matched to a gene: 7. This CDR3 comprises 16 residues. Germline CDR1 is SGHNT and CDR2 is YYREEE (reference sequence). CDR3 sequence (DNA): TGTGCCAGCAGCCGGAGCGGGAGTAGGTCCTACAATGAGCAGTTCTTC. Its protein is CASSRSGSRSYNEQFF.

The CDR3 nucleotides read TGTGCCAGCAGCTTGGTTGCCAGGGGACACGAGCAGTACTTC. Its protein product is CASSLVARGHEQYF. The chain combines TRBV5-4 with TRBJ2-7, with a tentative D call TRBD1 (6 bases). The germline V and J ends were trimmed by 0 bases and 5 bases, with 12 bases remaining between them. Per germline, CDR1 SGHNT and CDR2 YYREEE (reference sequence). CDR3 size: 14 residues.

The chain joins TRBV6-5 to TRBJ2-1; 10 bases are a match to TRBD2. Losses at the gene ends were 6 bases for V and 4 bases for J; bases not matched to a gene: 6. Germline V CDR1 and CDR2: MNHEY, SVGAGI. This CDR3 has 15 residues. This CDR3 is CASRSTSGIYNEQFF. CDR3 nucleotide sequence: TGTGCCAGCAGATCAACTAGCGGGATTTACAATGAGCAGTTCTTC.

This clone was seen once. The gene calls are TRBV28 and TRBJ2-7, with 13 bases fitting TRBD2. Germline CDR1 is MDHEN and CDR2 is SYDVKM. This CDR3 contains 15 residues. J was trimmed by 7 bases and V by 6 bases; bases with no gene match: 9. The CDR3 sequence: CASRGLAGDALEQYF. The CDR3 bases are TGTGCCAGCAGAGGACTAGCGGGGGATGCCCTTGAGCAGTACTTC.

This clone was counted only a few times. The chain links TRBV7-8 to TRBJ2-3; 12 nucleotides align to TRBD2. Germline V gene lookup returns CDR1 SGHVS and CDR2 FQNEAQ. The CDR3 totals 16 residues. J lost 11 bases, V lost 6 bases, and 15 bases had no gene match. The CDR3 sequence: CASRLAGGAGGYMQYF. Written as DNA, the CDR3 is TGTGCCAGCAGACTAGCGGGAGGTGCAGGCGGGTATATGCAGTATTTT.